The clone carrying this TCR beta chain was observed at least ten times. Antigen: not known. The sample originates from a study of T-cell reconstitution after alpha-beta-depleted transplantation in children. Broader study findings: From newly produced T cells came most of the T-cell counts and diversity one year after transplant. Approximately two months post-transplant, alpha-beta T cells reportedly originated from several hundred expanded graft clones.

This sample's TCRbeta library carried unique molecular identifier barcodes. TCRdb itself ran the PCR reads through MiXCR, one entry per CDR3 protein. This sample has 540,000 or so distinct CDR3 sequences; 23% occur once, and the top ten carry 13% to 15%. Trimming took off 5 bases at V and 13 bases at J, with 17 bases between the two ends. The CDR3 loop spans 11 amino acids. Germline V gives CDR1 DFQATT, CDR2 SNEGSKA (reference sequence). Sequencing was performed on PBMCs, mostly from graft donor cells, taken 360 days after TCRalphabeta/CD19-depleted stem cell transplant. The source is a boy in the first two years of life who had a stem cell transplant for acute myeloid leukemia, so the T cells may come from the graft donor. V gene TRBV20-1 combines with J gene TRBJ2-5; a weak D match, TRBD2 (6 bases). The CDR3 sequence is CSAYLRDSRYF. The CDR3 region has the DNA TGCAGTGCTTACCTACGGGACTCTCGGTACTTC.